The 8 T cell receptor beta chains reported below all come from one sample, sequenced in a study of CD8 T cells in Susac syndrome. RNA was extracted with the RNeasy kit, and a quantity of roughly 0.5 to 1 ug was reverse transcribed using random hexamers. Via MiXCR, TCRdb re-called the immunoSEQ multiplex PCR reads, giving one row per CDR3 protein. The sample has 90,000 to 150,000 distinct CDR3 sequences, around 92% seen once; the top ten hold approximately 0.097%. Sequenced material: CD4+ T cells from PBMCs. Receptors were obtained from a human donor with multiple sclerosis.

The rearrangement joins TRBV27 to TRBJ1-2; D may be TRBD1 (5 bases). Trimming stripped 2 bases from V and 4 bases from J, with 20 bases between. Looked up from germline, CDR1 is MNHEY and CDR2 is SMNVEV (reference sequence). This CDR3 contains 17 residues. In DNA, the CDR3 is TGTGCCAGCAGTTTAAAGGGTGGTCTTAGGGGCTCCTATGGCTACACCTTC. The encoded protein is CASSLKGGLRGSYGYTF.

The chain combines TRBV6-2 or TRBV6-3 with TRBJ1-4; weak D call: TRBD1 (5 bases). CDR3 length: 16 amino acids. Trimming removed 8 bases from V and 0 bases from J, with 16 bases in between. Germline V lookup: CDR1 MNHEY, CDR2 SVGEGT. The CDR3 loop is CASGTTELATNEKLFF. In DNA, the CDR3 is TGTGCCAGCGGAACGACAGAACTCGCAACTAATGAAAAACTGTTTTTT.

V is TRBV7-2 and J is TRBJ1-2, with 7 bases identical to TRBD1. CDR3 size: 14 residues. Trimming took 5 bases from V and 6 from J; bases not matched to a gene: 9. Germline V gene data show CDR1 as SGHTA and CDR2 as FQGNSA. The CDR3 DNA sequence: TGTGCCAGCAGCCGAGACAGGGTCGAGAATGGCTACACCTTC. It codes for CASSRDRVENGYTF. The entire variable domain, with the rest obtained from reference TRBV7-2 and TRBJ1-2, is as follows: GAGVSQSPSNKVTEKGKDVELRCDPISGHTALYWYRQSLGQGLEFLIYFQGNSAPDKSGLPSDRFSAERTGGSVSTLTIQRTQQEDSAVYLCASSRDRVENGYTFGSGTRLTVV.

The chain is built from TRBV6-5 and TRBJ1-2; perhaps TRBD1 as D (6 bases). V lost 8 bases, J lost 6 bases, and 13 bases lay in between. Per the germline V gene, CDR1 is MNHEY and CDR2 is SVGAGI. The length of the CDR3 is 12 residues. CDR3 DNA: TGTGCCAGCGGTAGGGGGGGCGATGGCTACACCTTC. Residues: CASGRGGDGYTF.

The V gene is TRBV11-2, the J gene TRBJ1-5; 9 bases fit TRBD1. V dropped 5 bases and J dropped 5; count of bases not matched to a gene: 19. The CDR3 totals 19 residues. Germline lookup yields CDR1 SGHAT and CDR2 FQNNGV. This chain's CDR3 is CASSAQTVYGTGIDQPQHF. CDR3 coding DNA: TGTGCCAGCAGCGCCCAGACAGTGTACGGGACAGGGATCGATCAGCCCCAGCATTTT.

The chain employs TRBV9 and TRBJ1-2; 8 positions agree with TRBD1. The J segment lost 7 bases and the V segment lost 2 bases, leaving 7 bases of the junction unmatched. Per the germline V gene, CDR1 is SGDLS and CDR2 is YYNGEE. This CDR3 has 14 residues. The CDR3 DNA reads TGTGCCAGCAGCGTCCAGGGGGCTCGGAGTGGCTACACCTTC. Its protein is CASSVQGARSGYTF.

The table lists this clonotype with a count of one. The chain recombines TRBV14 with TRBJ1-1; no definite D call. In germline, CDR1 is SGHDN, CDR2 FVKESK. The V gene lost 1 base and the J gene lost 6 bases, with 9 bases spanning the gap. The CDR3 spans 13 residues. In nucleotides, the CDR3 is TGTGCCAGCAGCCAAGTACGGCGGCCTGAAGCTTTCTTT. Residues: CASSQVRRPEAFF.

This sequence joins TRBV7-2 and TRBJ2-7; D unresolved. The CDR3 covers 15 residues. Germline V CDR1 and CDR2: SGHTA, FQGNSA. V lost 5 bases to trimming and J lost 0 bases, with 14 bases between them. The CDR3: CASSPRYGVSYEQYF. As DNA, the CDR3 is TGTGCCAGCAGCCCCCGTTATGGAGTCTCCTACGAGCAGTACTTC.